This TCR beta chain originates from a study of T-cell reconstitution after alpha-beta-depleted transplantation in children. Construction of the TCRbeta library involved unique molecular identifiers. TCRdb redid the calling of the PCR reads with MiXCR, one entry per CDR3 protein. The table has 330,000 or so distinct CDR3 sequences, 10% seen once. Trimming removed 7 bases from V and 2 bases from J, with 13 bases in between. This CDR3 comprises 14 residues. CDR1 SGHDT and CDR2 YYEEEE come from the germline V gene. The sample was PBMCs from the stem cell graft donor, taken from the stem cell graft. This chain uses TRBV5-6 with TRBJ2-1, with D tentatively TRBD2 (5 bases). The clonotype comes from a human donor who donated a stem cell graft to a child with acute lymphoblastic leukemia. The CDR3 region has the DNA TGTGCCAGCCTGAAGGACTGGCCCTACAATGAGCAGTTCTTC. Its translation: CASLKDWPYNEQFF.